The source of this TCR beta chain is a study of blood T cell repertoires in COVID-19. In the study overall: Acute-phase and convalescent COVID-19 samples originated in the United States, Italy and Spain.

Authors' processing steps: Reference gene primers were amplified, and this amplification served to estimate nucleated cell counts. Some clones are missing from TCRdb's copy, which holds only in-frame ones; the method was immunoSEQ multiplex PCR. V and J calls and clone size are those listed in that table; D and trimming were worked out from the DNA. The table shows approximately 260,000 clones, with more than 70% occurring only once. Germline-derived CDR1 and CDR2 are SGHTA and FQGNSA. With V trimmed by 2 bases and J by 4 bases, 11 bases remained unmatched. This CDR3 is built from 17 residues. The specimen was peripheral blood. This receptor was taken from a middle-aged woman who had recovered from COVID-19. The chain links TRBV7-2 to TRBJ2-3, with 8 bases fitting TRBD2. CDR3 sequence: CASSLQSSGRGPDTQYF. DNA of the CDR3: TGTGCCAGCAGCTTACAGTCCAGCGGGAGAGGTCCAGATACGCAGTATTTT.